This is a list of T cell receptor beta chains from one sample in a study of blood T cell repertoires in COVID-19. Libraries were prepared by immunoSEQ multiplex PCR; TCRdb keeps only in-frame clonotypes and omits some of them. Of about 99,000 clones listed, about 87% are singletons. The sequenced sample was peripheral blood. The receptor set was obtained from a man aged 45 to 65 with acute or convalescent COVID-19. Each CDR3 is given with its conserved first and last residue. The order of the fields is V gene, J gene, D gene, clone size, CDR3 protein, CDR3 DNA. A D gene is named only where the DNA matches it firmly. Clone size is shown for a subset of rows, as once, few, many or a class of expanded clone.

V gene: TRBV19
J gene: TRBJ1-5
D gene: NA
clone size: once
CDR3 protein: CASSIGTGNSNQPQHF
CDR3 DNA: TGTGCCAGTAGTATAGGTACAGGGAACAGCAATCAGCCCCAGCATTTT

V gene: TRBV11-2
J gene: TRBJ2-3
D gene: NA
clone size: NA
CDR3 protein: CASSSRGDTQYF
CDR3 DNA: TGTGCCAGCAGCTCGCGCGGGGATACGCAGTATTTT

V gene: TRBV5-1
J gene: TRBJ1-2
D gene: NA
clone size: once
CDR3 protein: CASSPGGVIVDYGYTF
CDR3 DNA: TGCGCCAGCAGCCCGGGAGGCGTAATCGTAGACTATGGCTACACCTTC

V gene: TRBV2
J gene: TRBJ2-7
D gene: NA
clone size: NA
CDR3 protein: CASSIQGGYEQYF
CDR3 DNA: TGTGCCAGCAGTATCCAGGGGGGCTACGAGCAGTACTTC

V gene: TRBV6-2/TRBV6-3
J gene: TRBJ2-3
D gene: TRBD2
clone size: NA
CDR3 protein: CASSYIGLAGTDTQYF
CDR3 DNA: TGTGCCAGCAGTTACATCGGGCTAGCGGGAACTGATACGCAGTATTTT

V gene: TRBV5-6
J gene: TRBJ1-2
D gene: TRBD1
clone size: NA
CDR3 protein: CASSLGETGVYGYTF
CDR3 DNA: TGTGCCAGCAGCTTGGGCGAGACAGGGGTCTATGGCTACACCTTC

V gene: TRBV5-1
J gene: TRBJ2-3
D gene: TRBD1
clone size: once
CDR3 protein: CASTLQGAVTADTQYF
CDR3 DNA: TGCGCCAGCACCCTCCAGGGGGCGGTAACGGCAGATACGCAGTATTTT

V gene: TRBV9
J gene: TRBJ2-5
D gene: TRBD1
clone size: NA
CDR3 protein: CASSPTGGIETQYF
CDR3 DNA: TGTGCCAGCAGCCCGACAGGGGGCATAGAGACCCAGTACTTC

V gene: TRBV19
J gene: TRBJ2-2
D gene: NA
clone size: NA
CDR3 protein: CASSGQSGAGELFF
CDR3 DNA: TGTGCCAGTAGTGGACAGTCCGGGGCCGGGGAGCTGTTTTTT

V gene: TRBV19
J gene: TRBJ1-1
D gene: NA
clone size: many
CDR3 protein: CASSISRSTEAFF
CDR3 DNA: TGTGCCAGTAGTATTTCTAGGAGCACTGAAGCTTTCTTT

V gene: TRBV15
J gene: TRBJ2-7
D gene: TRBD2
clone size: NA
CDR3 protein: CATSRDMGGSPPSGEQYF
CDR3 DNA: TGTGCCACCAGCAGAGATATGGGCGGGAGTCCCCCCTCGGGCGAGCAGTACTTC

V gene: TRBV9
J gene: TRBJ1-2
D gene: TRBD1
clone size: NA
CDR3 protein: CASSRDRGGGYGYTF
CDR3 DNA: TGTGCCAGCAGCAGAGACAGGGGAGGAGGATATGGCTACACCTTC

V gene: TRBV4-1
J gene: TRBJ1-1
D gene: NA
clone size: NA
CDR3 protein: CASSQTDRMNTEAFF
CDR3 DNA: TGCGCCAGCAGCCAAACCGACAGGATGAACACTGAAGCTTTCTTT

V gene: TRBV7-8
J gene: TRBJ1-1
D gene: NA
clone size: NA
CDR3 protein: CASSLDRAGTEAFF
CDR3 DNA: TGTGCCAGCAGCTTAGACAGGGCAGGCACTGAAGCTTTCTTT

V gene: TRBV12-3/TRBV12-4
J gene: TRBJ2-2
D gene: TRBD2
clone size: NA
CDR3 protein: CASSASGAGELFF
CDR3 DNA: TGTGCCAGCAGCGCTAGCGGAGCCGGGGAGCTGTTTTTT

V gene: TRBV12-5
J gene: TRBJ2-7
D gene: NA
clone size: NA
CDR3 protein: CASGLVKKGEASAYEQYF
CDR3 DNA: TGTGCTAGTGGTTTGGTAAAAAAAGGGGAAGCTAGTGCCTACGAGCAGTACTTC

V gene: TRBV5-8
J gene: TRBJ2-5
D gene: TRBD1
clone size: few
CDR3 protein: CASTPGTDHNQETQYF
CDR3 DNA: TGTGCCAGCACCCCCGGGACAGACCATAACCAAGAGACCCAGTACTTC

V gene: TRBV5-4
J gene: TRBJ1-2
D gene: NA
clone size: NA
CDR3 protein: CASSLGQLRRVGYTF
CDR3 DNA: TGTGCCAGCAGCTTGGGGCAGCTGCGGCGGGTGGGCTACACCTTC

V gene: TRBV6-1
J gene: TRBJ2-3
D gene: TRBD2
clone size: once
CDR3 protein: CASSEVPAGGADTQYF
CDR3 DNA: TGTGCCAGCAGTGAAGTACCAGCGGGAGGGGCAGATACGCAGTATTTT

V gene: TRBV18
J gene: TRBJ1-6
D gene: NA
clone size: NA
CDR3 protein: CASSPWTANSPLHF
CDR3 DNA: TGTGCCAGCTCACCCTGGACAGCGAATTCACCCCTCCACTTT

V gene: TRBV28
J gene: TRBJ1-1
D gene: NA
clone size: NA
CDR3 protein: CASSLFRENTEAFF
CDR3 DNA: TGTGCCAGCAGTTTATTCAGGGAGAACACTGAAGCTTTCTTT

V gene: TRBV14
J gene: TRBJ2-3
D gene: TRBD2
clone size: NA
CDR3 protein: CASSQIAGATDTQYF
CDR3 DNA: TGTGCCAGCAGCCAAATAGCGGGAGCTACAGATACGCAGTATTTT

V gene: TRBV27
J gene: TRBJ1-6
D gene: NA
clone size: NA
CDR3 protein: CASSSPLRGGNSPLHF
CDR3 DNA: TGTGCCAGCAGTTCCCCCTTAAGGGGCGGTAATTCACCCCTCCACTTT

V gene: TRBV29-1
J gene: TRBJ2-1
D gene: TRBD1
clone size: NA
CDR3 protein: CSGLDRGYNEQFF
CDR3 DNA: TGCAGCGGGCTCGACAGGGGATACAATGAGCAGTTCTTC

V gene: TRBV9
J gene: TRBJ2-2
D gene: TRBD2
clone size: NA
CDR3 protein: CASSVAKRGNTGELFF
CDR3 DNA: TGTGCCAGCAGCGTAGCTAAGCGGGGGAACACCGGGGAGCTGTTTTTT

V gene: TRBV30
J gene: TRBJ2-1
D gene: NA
clone size: NA
CDR3 protein: CAWAPSNNEQFF
CDR3 DNA: TGTGCCTGGGCGCCCTCTAACAATGAGCAGTTCTTC

V gene: TRBV5-4
J gene: TRBJ1-1
D gene: NA
clone size: NA
CDR3 protein: CASSSGLGANTEAFF
CDR3 DNA: TGTGCCAGCAGTTCGGGCCTGGGGGCAAACACTGAAGCTTTCTTT

V gene: TRBV11-2
J gene: TRBJ2-7
D gene: NA
clone size: NA
CDR3 protein: CASSREAYEQYF
CDR3 DNA: TGTGCCAGCAGCCGTGAGGCATACGAGCAGTACTTC

V gene: TRBV5-4
J gene: TRBJ1-4
D gene: NA
clone size: NA
CDR3 protein: CASSSQSGLNEKLFF
CDR3 DNA: TGTGCCAGCAGCTCCCAGAGCGGGCTGAATGAAAAACTGTTTTTT

V gene: TRBV7-3
J gene: TRBJ2-4
D gene: TRBD2
clone size: NA
CDR3 protein: CASSFGTSGAKNIQYF
CDR3 DNA: TGTGCCAGCAGCTTTGGGACTAGCGGAGCCAAAAACATTCAGTACTTC

V gene: TRBV19
J gene: TRBJ1-1
D gene: NA
clone size: NA
CDR3 protein: CASSIEDTLEAFF
CDR3 DNA: TGTGCCAGTAGTATAGAGGACACCCTTGAAGCTTTCTTT

V gene: TRBV7-9
J gene: TRBJ1-5
D gene: TRBD1
clone size: NA
CDR3 protein: CASSFDRDNQPQHF
CDR3 DNA: TGTGCCAGCAGCTTTGACAGGGACAATCAGCCCCAGCATTTT

V gene: TRBV6-4
J gene: TRBJ2-1
D gene: TRBD2
clone size: few
CDR3 protein: CASSDSTSAHNEQFF
CDR3 DNA: TGTGCCAGCAGTGACTCGACTAGCGCCCACAATGAGCAGTTCTTC

V gene: TRBV24-1
J gene: TRBJ1-1
D gene: TRBD1
clone size: once
CDR3 protein: CATSDPTGSDTEAFF
CDR3 DNA: TGTGCCACCAGTGACCCGACAGGGAGCGACACTGAAGCTTTCTTT

V gene: TRBV20-1
J gene: TRBJ2-1
D gene: NA
clone size: NA
CDR3 protein: CSAEQGGEQFF
CDR3 DNA: TGCAGTGCCGAACAGGGTGGTGAGCAGTTCTTC

V gene: TRBV5-1
J gene: TRBJ2-7
D gene: NA
clone size: NA
CDR3 protein: CASSLGIVTREQYF
CDR3 DNA: TGCGCCAGCAGCTTGGGAATCGTTACTAGGGAGCAGTACTTC

V gene: TRBV7-6
J gene: TRBJ2-5
D gene: TRBD2
clone size: NA
CDR3 protein: CASSPAGPQETQYF
CDR3 DNA: TGTGCCAGCAGCCCAGCGGGACCTCAAGAGACCCAGTACTTC

V gene: TRBV11-3
J gene: TRBJ2-2
D gene: TRBD1
clone size: NA
CDR3 protein: CASSLVTGANTGELFF
CDR3 DNA: TGTGCCAGCAGCTTAGTTACAGGGGCGAACACCGGGGAGCTGTTTTTT

V gene: TRBV12-5
J gene: TRBJ2-1
D gene: TRBD2
clone size: NA
CDR3 protein: CASGLLRENEQFF
CDR3 DNA: TGTGCTAGTGGTTTGCTGCGGGAGAATGAGCAGTTCTTC

V gene: TRBV2
J gene: TRBJ2-2
D gene: NA
clone size: NA
CDR3 protein: CASSEDHPGAGELFF
CDR3 DNA: TGTGCCAGCAGTGAAGATCATCCGGGGGCCGGGGAGCTGTTTTTT

V gene: TRBV11-1
J gene: TRBJ2-7
D gene: TRBD2
clone size: NA
CDR3 protein: CASSLGGLASPYEQYF
CDR3 DNA: TGTGCCAGCAGCTTAGGGGGACTAGCATCTCCCTACGAGCAGTACTTC

V gene: TRBV14
J gene: TRBJ1-3
D gene: TRBD1
clone size: NA
CDR3 protein: CASSPGQGAGNTIYF
CDR3 DNA: TGTGCCAGCAGCCCCGGACAGGGGGCTGGAAACACCATATATTTT

V gene: TRBV30
J gene: TRBJ2-7
D gene: NA
clone size: NA
CDR3 protein: CATGTGDEQYF
CDR3 DNA: TGTGCCACCGGGACTGGAGACGAGCAGTACTTC

V gene: TRBV24-1
J gene: TRBJ2-3
D gene: NA
clone size: NA
CDR3 protein: CATSYHRRLSLGTDTQYF
CDR3 DNA: TGTGCCACCAGTTATCATAGACGACTCTCCCTGGGCACAGATACGCAGTATTTT

V gene: TRBV4-1
J gene: TRBJ2-3
D gene: NA
clone size: once
CDR3 protein: CASSQSARDTQYF
CDR3 DNA: TGCGCCAGCAGCCAGAGTGCCCGGGATACGCAGTATTTT

V gene: TRBV2
J gene: TRBJ2-1
D gene: NA
clone size: few
CDR3 protein: CASSVIAALGDEQFF
CDR3 DNA: TGTGCCAGCAGTGTGATAGCGGCCTTAGGAGATGAGCAGTTCTTC

V gene: TRBV3-1/TRBV3-2
J gene: TRBJ2-7
D gene: NA
clone size: few
CDR3 protein: CASSQTGEGYEQYF
CDR3 DNA: TGTGCCAGCAGCCAAACGGGAGAGGGCTACGAGCAGTACTTC

V gene: TRBV7-9
J gene: TRBJ2-3
D gene: TRBD2
clone size: NA
CDR3 protein: CASSPFMGREGQDTQYF
CDR3 DNA: TGTGCCAGCAGCCCGTTCATGGGGCGGGAGGGGCAAGATACGCAGTATTTT

V gene: TRBV6-5
J gene: TRBJ2-7
D gene: TRBD2
clone size: NA
CDR3 protein: CASRPTSGRVNEQYF
CDR3 DNA: TGTGCCAGCAGGCCGACTAGCGGGAGAGTCAACGAGCAGTACTTC

V gene: TRBV28
J gene: TRBJ1-5
D gene: NA
clone size: once
CDR3 protein: CASGRGQGYQPQHF
CDR3 DNA: TGTGCCAGCGGCCGCGGGCAGGGGTATCAGCCCCAGCATTTT

V gene: TRBV10-2
J gene: TRBJ1-1
D gene: TRBD1
clone size: NA
CDR3 protein: CASRAGTGAFGAFF
CDR3 DNA: TGCGCCAGCAGAGCCGGGACAGGGGCTTTCGGAGCTTTCTTT

V gene: TRBV7-9
J gene: TRBJ1-3
D gene: NA
clone size: NA
CDR3 protein: CASSPGAGGNTIYF
CDR3 DNA: TGTGCCAGCAGCCCCGGCGCGGGTGGAAACACCATATATTTT

V gene: TRBV2
J gene: TRBJ2-2
D gene: NA
clone size: NA
CDR3 protein: CASQTAVGELFF
CDR3 DNA: TGTGCCAGCCAGACGGCGGTCGGGGAGCTGTTTTTT

V gene: TRBV2
J gene: TRBJ2-3
D gene: TRBD1
clone size: NA
CDR3 protein: CATSNRTGLLDTQYF
CDR3 DNA: TGTGCCACCTCTAACAGGACAGGGTTGTTAGATACGCAGTATTTT

V gene: TRBV7-9
J gene: TRBJ2-7
D gene: NA
clone size: NA
CDR3 protein: CASSSAASRSDSYEQYF
CDR3 DNA: TGTGCCAGCAGCTCAGCGGCCTCCCGCTCCGATTCCTACGAGCAGTACTTC